This T cell receptor (beta chain) is drawn from a study of T cell responses to AZD1222 COVID-19 vaccine. Findings of the study overall: The repertoires were collected only after the peak T cell response. Reportedly, nearly half the spike-specific TCRs target unmutated variant regions. Across the whole spike, CD4 TCRs peaked at regions 160-218 and 743-854. Clonal diversity was possibly underestimated; the donors were predominantly white British and more often female.

A note on this clone: Its specificity is unknown. The limits of the CDR3 on the DNA are not certain, so only TCRdb's listed CDR3 is given.

Inclusive of both ends, the CDR3 amounts to 12 amino acids. The V gene's germline CDR1 is WNHNN and CDR2 SYGVQD (reference sequence). Sequenced by immunoSEQ multiplex PCR; TCRdb stores in-frame clones only, minus some. The sample carries about 110,000 clones, roughly 90% recorded once. The sample was peripheral blood, taken on day 0 of AZD1222 vaccination. This sequence was found in an adult in good health. This chain connects TRBV10-1 to TRBJ2-1; no check of the table's D call, TRBD1, against the DNA was made. This CDR3 is CASSVGRGSKFF.